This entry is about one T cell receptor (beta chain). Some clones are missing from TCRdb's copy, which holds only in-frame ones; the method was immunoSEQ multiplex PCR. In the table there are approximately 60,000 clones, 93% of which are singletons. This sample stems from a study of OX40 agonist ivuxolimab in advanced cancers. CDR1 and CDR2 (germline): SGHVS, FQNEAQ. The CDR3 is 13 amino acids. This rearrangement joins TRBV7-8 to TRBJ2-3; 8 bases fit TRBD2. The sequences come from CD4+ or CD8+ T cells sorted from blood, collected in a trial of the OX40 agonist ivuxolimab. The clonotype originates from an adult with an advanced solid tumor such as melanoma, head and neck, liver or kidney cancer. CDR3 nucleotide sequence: TGTACCGCGAACAGCGGGAGTACAGATACGCAGTATTTT. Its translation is CTANSGSTDTQYF.